This T cell receptor beta chain derives from a study of T cell repertoires in cytomegalovirus infection. Study-level background: From public TCR beta signatures came an indication of both CMV infection and matching HLA type. Study-wide results and limits: Based on cumulative public TCR beta family frequency, carriers of CMV plus the relevant HLA were identified.

This clonotype came up many times. Its antigen is currently unknown. The V gene's germline CDR1 is MNHEY and CDR2 SVGAGI. The V gene end was trimmed by 5 bases and the J gene end by 2 bases; junction bases not matched to a gene: 6. CDR3 length: 15 residues. One entry per CDR3 protein, called by TCRdb with MiXCR from the reads. The sample holds around 530,000 distinct CDR3 sequences, approximately 17% seen once. The V gene is TRBV6-5, the J gene TRBJ1-5, with 7 bases aligning to TRBD1. The TCR sequence derives from a human donor in good health (CMV status not recorded). Some clones in this sample may be carry-over from other donors' samples. Source material: CD8+ T cells from PBMCs. CDR3: CASSPGQWGNQPQHF. The CDR3 coding sequence is TGTGCCAGCAGTCCGGGACAGTGGGGCAATCAGCCCCAGCATTTT.